The 21 T cell receptor beta chains below come from one sample, sequenced in a study of T cell responses to AZD1222 COVID-19 vaccine. Clones were read by immunoSEQ multiplex PCR, and TCRdb kept only the in-frame ones, dropping some. The sample shows 84,000 or so clones, approximately 89% of them seen only once. The sequencing used peripheral blood, collected on day 0 of AZD1222 vaccination. Receptors originate from an adult in good health.

The rearrangement uses TRBV11-2 and TRBJ2-3, with a weak D call TRBD2 (7 bases). This CDR3 comprises 16 residues. Trimming removed 4 bases at V and 3 bases at J, with 17 bases between. The germline gives CDR1 SGHAT, CDR2 FQNNGV. In DNA form, the CDR3 reads TGTGCCAGCAGCTCCGGTACGGGGGGCGTGACAGATACGCAGTATTTT. As protein: CASSSGTGGVTDTQYF. Filled out from reference TRBV11-2 and TRBJ2-3, the complete variable domain reads EAGVAQSPRYKIIEKRQSVAFWCNPISGHATLYWYQQILGQGPKLLIQFQNNGVVDDSQLPKDRFSAERLKGVDSTLKIQPAKLEDSAVYLCASSSGTGGVTDTQYFGPGTRLTVL.

The rearrangement uses TRBV28 and TRBJ1-6, with a tentative D call TRBD1 (5 bases). V dropped 8 bases and J dropped 9 bases, with 20 bases sitting between them. CDR3 size: 15 residues. Germline values: CDR1 MDHEN, CDR2 SYDVKM. This chain's CDR3 is CASGGGALDSSPLHF. DNA for the CDR3: TGTGCCAGCGGAGGCGGGGCCTTGGATAGTTCACCCCTCCACTTT.

V and J are TRBV7-9 and TRBJ1-1, with a weak D call TRBD1 (6 bases). The germline V gene has CDR1 SEHNR and CDR2 FQNEAQ (reference sequence). V was pared by 4 bases and J by 11 bases, with 20 bases between. The CDR3 is made up of 14 amino acids. The CDR3: CASSSRGDTAGAFF. DNA for the CDR3: TGTGCCAGCAGCTCGCGCGGGGACACTGCGGGCGCTTTCTTT.

This clone occurred a few times. The CDR3 sequence: CASSDSSSYNEQFF. CDR3 sequence (DNA): TGTGCCAGCAGTGATTCAAGTTCCTACAATGAGCAGTTCTTC. The gene calls are TRBV2 and TRBJ2-1, with D uncertain. The length of the CDR3 is 14 residues. Trimming took off 3 bases at V and 1 base at J, with 7 bases between the two ends. CDR1 and CDR2 from the germline V gene are SNHLY and FYNNEI.

This clone was detected once. The chain has TRBV2 and TRBJ2-3; 12 bases agree with TRBD2. CDR1 and CDR2 from the germline V gene are SNHLY and FYNNEI. The CDR3 length is 15 residues. Trimming cost V 4 bases and J 5 bases; bases outside gene matches: 4. The DNA for the CDR3 is TGTGCCAGCAGTGTCGAGGGACTAGCGGGAGATACGCAGTATTTT. The encoded protein is CASSVEGLAGDTQYF.

The chain couples TRBV15 to TRBJ1-3, with 8 bases matching TRBD1. Losses at the gene ends were 5 bases for V and 9 bases for J; bases not matched to a gene: 9. The CDR3 has 14 residues. Germline values: CDR1 LNHNV, CDR2 YYDKDF (reference sequence). Here the CDR3 DNA reads TGTGCCACCAGCCCGGACAGGGCGGGGAGCACCATATATTTT. Translating it yields CATSPDRAGSTIYF.

V is TRBV18 and J is TRBJ1-2; D possibly corresponds to TRBD1 (5 bases). Deletions cut 2 bases from V and 13 bases from J, with 14 bases between. The CDR3 contains 12 residues. Per the germline V gene, CDR1 is KGHSH and CDR2 is LQKENI. This CDR3 reads CASSPDSGAGTF. CDR3 coding DNA: TGTGCCAGCTCACCAGACAGCGGGGCGGGCACCTTC.

This chain links TRBV18 with TRBJ2-7, with a tentative D call TRBD1 (7 bases). This CDR3 is built from 14 residues. Per the germline V gene, CDR1 is KGHSH and CDR2 is LQKENI. V lost 1 base and J 5 bases, leaving 12 bases between the germline ends. The CDR3, as DNA: TGTGCCAGCTCACCACGGCAGGGGGGTAACGAGCAGTACTTC. The encoded protein is CASSPRQGGNEQYF.

The rearrangement links TRBV15 to TRBJ2-1, with D perhaps TRBD1 or TRBD2 (5 bases each). There are 16 residues in the CDR3. Germline CDR1 LNHNV, CDR2 YYDKDF (reference sequence). V was trimmed by 5 bases and J by 5 bases, leaving 19 bases between them. The CDR3 bases are TGTGCCACCAGCGACGGGGCAGATGGGGTGAACAATGAGCAGTTCTTC. Residues: CATSDGADGVNNEQFF.

This clone occurred a few times. This sequence joins TRBV19 and TRBJ1-6; no reliable D call. The CDR3 consists of 12 residues. CDR1 and CDR2 (germline): LNHDA, SQIVND (reference sequence). The ends were cut back, 9 bases at V and 6 bases at J, with 9 bases in the middle. CDR3 region: CASGLGNSPLHF. The CDR3 DNA reads as TGTGCCAGCGGCCTGGGTAATTCACCCCTCCACTTT.

In DNA form, the CDR3 reads TGTGCCAGCAGCTTAGGGGCAGTTACTACCTACGAGCAGTACTTC. Translation: CASSLGAVTTYEQYF. V gene TRBV7-8 combines with J gene TRBJ2-7, with unresolved D. CDR3 length: 15 residues. The germline V and J ends were trimmed by 1 base and 2 bases, with 12 bases remaining between them. Germline loops: CDR1 SGHVS, CDR2 FQNEAQ.

The chain is built from TRBV7-9 and TRBJ1-5; 9 positions match TRBD1. J was trimmed by 0 bases and V by 3 bases; bases with no gene match: 6. This CDR3 has 17 residues. Germline V gives CDR1 SEHNR, CDR2 FQNEAQ (reference sequence). The chain's CDR3 is CASSLGGTGSSNQPQHF. DNA of the CDR3: TGTGCCAGCAGCTTGGGGGGGACAGGGAGTAGCAATCAGCCCCAGCATTTT.

The chain recombines TRBV19 with TRBJ2-3, with 11 bases fitting TRBD2. CDR1 is LNHDA and CDR2 is SQIVND in the germline V gene (reference sequence). The CDR3 extends over 15 amino acids. The DNA for the CDR3 is TGTGCTTCCAGGGGGGGACTAGCGGGCACAGATACGCAGTATTTT. Encoded protein: CASRGGLAGTDTQYF.

This rearrangement joins TRBV30 to TRBJ1-1; 10 bases align to TRBD1. CDR1 and CDR2 (germline): GTSNPN, SVGIG (reference sequence). Trimming at V came to 5 bases and at J to 0 bases, leaving 6 bases not matched to a gene. The CDR3 contains 15 residues. In nucleotides, the CDR3 is TGTGCCTGGGGGACAGGGGCCTCCATGAACACTGAAGCTTTCTTT. Translation gives CAWGTGASMNTEAFF.

There are a few counts of this clone. J is TRBJ2-3 and V is TRBV6-4; possible D gene TRBD2, 7 bases. Germline V gives CDR1 MRHNA, CDR2 SNTAGT. The V end was cut by 2 bases, the J end by 2 bases, with 8 bases between. The CDR3 spans 14 residues. As DNA, the CDR3 is TGTGCCAGCAGTGACGGGGGGGCCACAGATACGCAGTATTTT. Its protein product is CASSDGGATDTQYF.

The V gene is TRBV5-6, the J gene TRBJ2-7; tentatively, D is TRBD1 (6 bases). V lost 4 bases, J lost 4 bases, and 12 bases lay in between. Germline V gene sequence: CDR1 SGHDT, CDR2 YYEEEE. The CDR3 covers 13 residues. CDR3 DNA: TGTGCCAGCAGCGTGCTACAGGGTTACGAGCAGTACTTC. It encodes CASSVLQGYEQYF.

This rearrangement joins TRBV5-1 to TRBJ1-2; 8 positions agree with TRBD1. Trimming cost V 4 bases and J 10 bases; bases outside gene matches: 15. The CDR3 loop spans 15 amino acids. CDR1 is SGHRS, CDR2 YFSETQ, per germline. The CDR3 sequence: CASSGPGGNSLNYTF. The CDR3 DNA sequence: TGCGCCAGCAGCGGGCCAGGGGGCAACTCCCTAAACTACACCTTC.

The chain recombines TRBV2 with TRBJ2-3, with 8 nucleotides matching TRBD2. With V trimmed by 2 bases and J by 2 bases, 3 bases remained unmatched. Germline V gene sequence: CDR1 SNHLY, CDR2 FYNNEI. This CDR3 comprises 15 residues. The CDR3 bases are TGTGCCAGCAGTGAACTTAGCGGGGTCACAGATACGCAGTATTTT. Its protein product is CASSELSGVTDTQYF. Variable domain in full (rest from reference TRBV2 and TRBJ2-3): EPEVTQTPSHQVTQMGQEVILRCVPISNHLYFYWYRQILGQKVEFLVSFYNNEISEKSEIFDDQFSVERPDGSNFTLKIRSTKLEDSAMYFCASSELSGVTDTQYFGPGTRLTVL.

The V and J genes are TRBV18 and TRBJ1-6, with 7 bases lining up with TRBD1. J was trimmed by 5 bases and V by 6 bases; bases with no gene match: 1. The CDR3 is made up of 13 amino acids. Germline CDR1 and CDR2: KGHSH and LQKENI. CDR3 amino acids: CASSGQDNSPLHF. The CDR3 DNA sequence: TGTGCCAGCTCCGGACAGGATAATTCACCCCTCCACTTT. The whole variable domain, filled in from reference TRBV18 and TRBJ1-6, reads NAGVMQNPRHLVRRRGQEARLRCSPMKGHSHVYWYRQLPEEGLKFMVYLQKENIIDESGMPKERFSAEFPKEGPSILRIQQVVRGDSAAYFCASSGQDNSPLHFGNGTRLTVT.

The rearrangement links TRBV6-5 to TRBJ2-5, with 7 nucleotides matching TRBD2. The CDR3 loop spans 16 amino acids. Germline-derived CDR1 and CDR2 are MNHEY and SVGAGI. J lost 3 bases, V lost 0 bases, and 7 bases had no gene match. CDR3 in amino acids: CASSYSRGGREETQYF. The CDR3 region has the DNA TGTGCCAGCAGTTACTCGAGGGGAGGGCGTGAAGAGACCCAGTACTTC.

In DNA, the CDR3 is TGCGCCAGCAGTGAAATGGGGGGGCGAGGAGCTTTCTTT. Its protein is CASSEMGGRGAFF. This rearrangement joins TRBV10-2 to TRBJ1-1; the D gene is possibly TRBD1 (6 bases). Between the trimmed V and J ends, which lost 3 bases and 10 bases, there was a span of 15 bases. From germline, CDR1 is WSHSY and CDR2 SAAADI. This CDR3 has 13 residues.